Below, 22 T cell receptor beta chains from the same sample are listed, as sequenced in a study of Tregs in tolerant kidney transplant recipients. Generated by immunoSEQ multiplex PCR, the TCRdb table keeps only in-frame clones and is missing some. The record lists 9,900 or so clones, of which the ten most abundant hold 25% to 30%. The nonmyeloablative bone marrow transplants came from related graft donors, with transient mixed chimerism. The source was CD8+ T cells from blood (PBMCs), collected 24 months after the transplant. The receptor source for this set is a human patient who received a combined kidney and bone marrow transplant. T cells may partly derive from the graft donor.

On this clone: The CDR3 is cut off 3 residues early in the read; its end comes from the germline J gene. This sequence joins TRBV19 and TRBJ2-7; unclear D gene. The CDR3 sequence is 12 residues long. V dropped 4 bases and J dropped 6 bases, with 10 bases sitting between them. Germline CDR1 LNHDA, CDR2 SQIVND (reference sequence). CDR3 region: CASSNPPSEQYF. The CDR3 DNA, read in part, is TGTGCCAGTAGTAACCCTCCCAGCGAG. The variable domain in full, with the rest retrieved from reference TRBV19 and TRBJ2-7, is DGGITQSPKYLFRKEGQNVTLSCEQNLNHDAMYWYRQDPGQGLRLIYYSQIVNDFQKGDIAEGYSVSREKKESFPLTVTSAQKNPTAFYLCASSNPPSEQYFGPGTRLTVT.

As to this clone: The CDR3 end is not reached by the read, which stops 3 residues before it; the germline J gene fills it in. V and J are TRBV7-8 and TRBJ2-7; TRBD2 aligns across 10 bases. The CDR3 is 16 residues long. Germline lookup yields CDR1 SGHVS and CDR2 FQNEAQ. V lost 1 base to trimming and J lost 4 bases; unmatched junction nucleotides: 7. Incomplete CDR3 DNA: TGTGCCAGCAGCTTAGAACATGGACTAGCGGAATACGAG. It specifies CASSLEHGLAEYE. From start to end, the CDR3 is CASSLEHGLAEYEQYF.

Remarks on this clone: The read ends 3 residues early relative to the CDR3; the germline J gene fills the gap. The chain combines TRBV6-2 or TRBV6-3 with TRBJ2-3; weak D call: TRBD2 (6 bases). The V end was cut by 4 bases, the J end by 2 bases, with 19 bases between. From germline, CDR1 is MNHEY and CDR2 SVGEGT. The CDR3 contains 17 residues. The part of the CDR3 DNA that was read is TGTGCCAGCAGTTTGGGACTCCTAATCTATGACACAGATACG. Protein: CASSLGLLIYDTDT. The whole CDR3 sequence is CASSLGLLIYDTDTQYF.

Regarding this clone: The read terminates 3 residues ahead of where the CDR3 ends, so the germline J gene completes it. The rearrangement links TRBV19 to TRBJ1-2; 9 bases align to TRBD1. Germline V CDR1 and CDR2: LNHDA, SQIVND (reference sequence). The CDR3 is 14 amino acids. The DNA read from the CDR3 is TGTGCCAGTAACCCCCGGGACAGGGACCACGGC. This encodes CASNPRDRDHG. The full CDR3 protein reads CASNPRDRDHGYTF.

In regard to this clone: The read gets to within 3 residues of the CDR3 end, and the germline J gene fills in the rest. The rearrangement joins TRBV20-1 to TRBJ2-1, with TRBD2 matching 8 bases. Unmatched junction bases numbered 3, after V lost 6 bases and J lost 5 bases. From germline, CDR1 is DFQATT and CDR2 SNEGSKA (reference sequence). This CDR3 has 12 residues. This CDR3 is CSAKGLDNEQFF. CDR3 bases read: TGCAGTGCAAAGGGACTAGACAATGAG.

By frequency, this clone registers medium-sized. The CDR3 end falls 3 residues outside the read, so it is completed with the germline J gene. V is TRBV19 and J is TRBJ2-7; 8 nucleotides align to TRBD2. Unmatched junction bases numbered 6, after V lost 5 bases and J lost 3 bases. The CDR3 sequence is 14 residues long. Per the germline V gene, CDR1 is LNHDA and CDR2 is SQIVND (reference sequence). CDR3 sequence reads: CASSATSVSYEQYF. The CDR3 bases that were read are TGTGCCAGTAGTGCGACTAGCGTGAGCTACGAG.

With respect to this clone: The DNA ends 3 residues before the CDR3 does, and the rest of the CDR3 is filled in from the germline J gene. The V gene is TRBV19, the J gene TRBJ1-1; no clear D gene. The CDR3 extends over 13 amino acids. V lost 9 bases to trimming and J lost 0 bases, with 11 bases between them. CDR1 and CDR2 (germline): LNHDA, SQIVND (reference sequence). Here the CDR3 reads CASGDNMNTEAFF. The sequenced part of the CDR3 DNA is TGTGCCAGCGGAGACAACATGAACACTGAA.

A note on this clone: The DNA ends 3 residues before the CDR3 does, and the rest of the CDR3 is filled in from the germline J gene. This chain connects TRBV30 to TRBJ2-7; a possible D gene is TRBD1 (6 bases). This CDR3 contains 14 residues. Germline V gene data show CDR1 as GTSNPN and CDR2 as SVGIG (reference sequence). V was clipped by 6 bases and J by 1 base, with 16 bases between them. This CDR3 is CACTSRGKSYEQYF. The sequenced CDR3 bases are TGTGCCTGCACATCGAGGGGGAAATCCTACGAG.

A remark on this clone: The DNA ends 3 residues before the CDR3 does, and the rest of the CDR3 is filled in from the germline J gene. The chain links TRBV20-1 to TRBJ2-2; D possibly corresponds to TRBD2 (6 bases). The CDR3 consists of 16 residues. The germline V gene has CDR1 DFQATT and CDR2 SNEGSKA (reference sequence). V lost 3 bases to trimming and J lost 3 bases, with 17 bases between them. The CDR3: CSASHPNLADTGELFF. The CDR3 DNA, read in part, is TGCAGTGCTAGCCACCCAAACTTAGCGGACACCGGGGAG.

A word on this clone: From the germline J gene comes the end of the CDR3, since the read stops 3 residues before it. The chain uses TRBV19 and TRBJ2-2; 13 bases map to TRBD2. Germline V lookup: CDR1 LNHDA, CDR2 SQIVND (reference sequence). V gave up 8 bases and J gave up 0 bases; unmatched junction bases: 6. The CDR3 spans 17 residues. The covered CDR3 bases are TGTGCCAGTTCCCCGGGACTAGCGGGACCGAACACCGGGGAG. Translating it yields CASSPGLAGPNTGE. In full, the CDR3 reads CASSPGLAGPNTGELFF. The variable domain in full, with the rest retrieved from reference TRBV19 and TRBJ2-2, is DGGITQSPKYLFRKEGQNVTLSCEQNLNHDAMYWYRQDPGQGLRLIYYSQIVNDFQKGDIAEGYSVSREKKESFPLTVTSAQKNPTAFYLCASSPGLAGPNTGELFFGEGSRLTVL.

Comments on this clone: The sequenced fragment ends 3 residues before the CDR3 boundary, so the rest is inferred from the germline J gene. This chain connects TRBV30 to TRBJ1-2, with 7 bases aligning to TRBD1. J gave up 5 bases and V 3 bases, and 6 bases lay outside the gene matches. CDR1 GTSNPN and CDR2 SVGIG come from the germline V gene (reference sequence). The CDR3 extends over 13 amino acids. The CDR3: CAWRRQGGYGYTF. CDR3 DNA (partial): TGTGCCTGGAGAAGACAGGGAGGGTATGGC.

The part of the CDR3 DNA that was read is TGTGCCACCGACGGAGGAGGGGTAGCGGGACTCAGATACAATGAG. As protein: CATDGGGVAGLRYNE. The whole CDR3 is CATDGGGVAGLRYNEQFF. The chain joins TRBV19 to TRBJ2-1; 8 nucleotides agree with TRBD2. The read falls 3 residues short of the CDR3 end, and the missing part is taken from the germline J gene. This CDR3 is 18 amino acids long. The V and J ends lost 10 bases and 4 bases, in that order; junction bases with no gene match: 21. Germline V gene sequence: CDR1 LNHDA, CDR2 SQIVND (reference sequence).

Regarding this clone: The read ends 3 residues shy of where the CDR3 ends; the end is completed using the germline J gene. The chain recombines TRBV20-1 with TRBJ2-5, with 11 bases lining up with TRBD1. Trimming removed 6 bases from V and 1 base from J; junction bases left unmatched: 10. CDR1 and CDR2 from the germline V gene are DFQATT and SNEGSKA (reference sequence). The CDR3 loop spans 16 amino acids. The CDR3 bases that were read are TGCAGTGCACGGACCGGGACAGGGGGACCCCAAGAGACC. It translates to CSARTGTGGPQET. The CDR3, in full, reads CSARTGTGGPQETQYF.

Concerning this clone: With the read ending 3 residues before the CDR3 end, the germline J gene is used to fill in that end. V and J are TRBV7-9 and TRBJ2-3; weak D call: TRBD2 (7 bases). In germline, CDR1 is SEHNR, CDR2 FQNEAQ (reference sequence). V lost 3 bases to trimming and J lost 3 bases, with 13 bases between them. This CDR3 spans 15 amino acids. CDR3 sequence reads: CASSLPGGSTDTQYF. The covered CDR3 bases are TGTGCCAGCAGCTTGCCGGGGGGCAGTACAGATACG.

With respect to this clone: Read sequence stops 3 residues before the CDR3 end, and the germline J gene provides the missing end. The chain uses TRBV19 and TRBJ1-5, with unresolved D. This CDR3 contains 12 residues. Germline V gives CDR1 LNHDA, CDR2 SQIVND (reference sequence). Trimming removed 3 bases from V and 7 bases from J, with 7 bases in between. CDR3 amino acids: CASSIPGQPQHF. The CDR3 bases that were read are TGTGCCAGTAGTATTCCGGGGCAGCCC.

On this clone itself: The CDR3 end falls 3 residues outside the read, so it is completed with the germline J gene. The V call is TRBV7-9, the J call TRBJ2-5; D possibly corresponds to TRBD2 (5 bases). The germline V and J ends were trimmed by 5 bases and 2 bases, with 12 bases remaining between them. Germline CDR1 and CDR2: SEHNR and FQNEAQ (reference sequence). The CDR3 sequence is 14 residues long. The CDR3 is CASSKTLAQETQYF. CDR3 bases read: TGTGCCAGCAGCAAAACCCTAGCTCAAGAGACC.

A word on this clone: The read is 3 residues too short to cover the CDR3 end, so that end is filled in from the germline J gene. This chain joins TRBV4-2 and TRBJ2-3; possibly TRBD2 for D (6 bases). The ends were cut back, 1 base at V and 0 bases at J, with 11 bases in the middle. The CDR3 consists of 16 residues. Germline V gives CDR1 LGHNA, CDR2 YNFKEQ. This CDR3 reads CASSQVGGPSTDTQYF. The covered CDR3 bases are TGTGCCAGCAGCCAAGTCGGGGGACCCAGCACAGATACG.

As concerns this clone: The read halts 3 residues ahead of the CDR3 end, with the missing end drawn from the germline J gene. The J gene is TRBJ2-3, the V gene TRBV7-6; 11 bases fit TRBD2. CDR1 and CDR2 from the germline V gene are SGHVS and FNYEAQ. The CDR3 is made up of 15 amino acids. The junction had 0 bases not matched to a gene; V was cut back by 1 base and J by 3 bases. CDR3 residues: CASSLGLAGTDTQYF. CDR3 bases read: TGTGCCAGCAGCTTAGGACTAGCGGGAACAGATACG. Full variable domain (rest looked up from reference TRBV7-6 and TRBJ2-3): GAGVSQSPRYKVTKRGQDVALRCDPISGHVSLYWYRQALGQGPEFLTYFNYEAQQDKSGLPNDRFSAERPEGSISTLTIQRTEQRDSAMYRCASSLGLAGTDTQYFGPGTRLTVL.

As regards this clone: The read stops 3 residues short of the end of the CDR3; the missing end is completed from the germline J gene. V usage is TRBV29-1 and J usage is TRBJ2-1, with D uncertain. Looked up from germline, CDR1 is SQVTM and CDR2 is ANQGSEA. The CDR3 length is 14 residues. V shed 0 bases and J shed 2 bases, with 8 bases lying between them. Incomplete CDR3 DNA: TGCAGCGTTGAAGATCTTGCGGCCTACAATGAG. Protein sequence: CSVEDLAAYNE. The entire CDR3 reads CSVEDLAAYNEQFF.

A note on this clone: The sequenced fragment ends 3 residues before the CDR3 boundary, so the rest is inferred from the germline J gene. The chain recombines TRBV5-4 with TRBJ1-2; a weak D match, TRBD1 (6 bases). V lost 3 bases to trimming and J lost 5 bases, with 11 bases between them. Per germline, CDR1 SGHNT and CDR2 YYREEE (reference sequence). The CDR3 totals 13 residues. Here the CDR3 reads CASSYKGGYGYTF. The sequenced CDR3 bases are TGTGCCAGCAGCTATAAGGGGGGGTATGGC. The whole variable domain, remainder taken from reference TRBV5-4 and TRBJ1-2, is ETGVTQSPTHLIKTRGQQVTLRCSSQSGHNTVSWYQQALGQGPQFIFQYYREEENGRGNFPPRFSGLQFPNYSSELNVNALELDDSALYLCASSYKGGYGYTFGSGTRLTVV.

For this clone: The read comes to an end 3 residues before the CDR3 does, leaving the germline J gene to fill in the end. This sequence joins TRBV29-1 and TRBJ1-6, with 7 nucleotides matching TRBD1. Trimming removed 7 bases from V and 7 bases from J; junction bases left unmatched: 7. CDR3 size: 13 residues. CDR1 is SQVTM and CDR2 is ANQGSEA in the germline V gene. The CDR3 bases that were read are TGCAGCGCCCGACAGGGCGGCAATTCACCC. As protein: CSARQGGNSP. The full CDR3 protein reads CSARQGGNSPLHF.

In regard to this clone: The missing CDR3 end, 3 residues past where the read stops, is filled in from the germline J gene. The rearrangement joins TRBV11-1 to TRBJ2-2; 7 bases fit TRBD1. Germline CDR1 is SGHAT and CDR2 is FQDESV (reference sequence). Trimming removed 5 bases from V and 7 bases from J; junction bases left unmatched: 7. There are 14 residues in the CDR3. The CDR3 here is CASSGQDNGGELFF. The part of the CDR3 DNA that was read is TGTGCCAGCAGCGGACAGGATAACGGCGGGGAG.